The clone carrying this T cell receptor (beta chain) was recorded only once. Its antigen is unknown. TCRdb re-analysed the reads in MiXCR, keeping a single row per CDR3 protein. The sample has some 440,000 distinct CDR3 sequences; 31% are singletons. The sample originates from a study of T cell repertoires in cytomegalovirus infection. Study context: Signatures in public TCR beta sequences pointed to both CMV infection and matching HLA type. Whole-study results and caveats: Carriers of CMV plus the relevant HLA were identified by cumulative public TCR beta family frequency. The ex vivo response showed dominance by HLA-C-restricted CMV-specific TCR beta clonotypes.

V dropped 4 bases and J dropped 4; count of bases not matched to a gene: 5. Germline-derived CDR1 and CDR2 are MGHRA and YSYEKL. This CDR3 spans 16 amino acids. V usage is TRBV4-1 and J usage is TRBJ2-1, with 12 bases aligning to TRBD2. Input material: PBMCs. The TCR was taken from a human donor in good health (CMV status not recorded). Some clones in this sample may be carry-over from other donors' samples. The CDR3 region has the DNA TGCGCCAGCAGCCGAGCGACTAGCGGGGGTTACAATGAGCAGTTCTTC. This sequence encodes CASSRATSGGYNEQFF.